A single sample is the source of the 14 T cell receptor beta chains below, sequenced in a study of identical twins. One entry per CDR3 protein, called by TCRdb with MiXCR from the 5' RACE reads. Counted here are about 340,000 distinct CDR3 sequences, 9% to 15% occurring once; the ten biggest clones make up 7.2%. These records were also assigned to another study, of yellow fever vaccine responses in identical twins.

Material: CD8+ T cells sorted from blood. These receptors all come from a woman between 18 and 29 years old in good health.

In its sample, this clonotype was seen a few times. The rearrangement links TRBV29-1 to TRBJ1-1, with TRBD1 identical over 7 bases. The CDR3 extends over 14 amino acids. The J segment lost 0 bases and the V segment lost 3 bases, leaving 4 bases of the junction unmatched. Germline V gives CDR1 SQVTM, CDR2 ANQGSEA. The CDR3 spells CSVDATGMNTEAFF. The CDR3 DNA is TGCAGCGTTGACGCGACAGGGATGAACACTGAAGCTTTCTTT.

This clonotype was counted a few times. The V gene is TRBV6-5, the J gene TRBJ2-1; D possibly corresponds to TRBD1 (7 bases). There are 13 residues in the CDR3. Between the trimmed V and J ends, which lost 4 bases and 12 bases, there was a span of 16 bases. Germline-derived CDR1 and CDR2 are MNHEY and SVGAGI. In DNA, the CDR3 is TGTGCCAGCAGTTTCGGAGGGGGCGGAGGGCAGTTCTTC. Translated: CASSFGGGGGQFF.

In this sample, this clonotype turned up a few times. This chain links TRBV15 with TRBJ1-5, with D perhaps TRBD1 (5 bases). CDR3 length: 13 amino acids. CDR1 and CDR2 (germline): LNHNV, YYDKDF (reference sequence). V was clipped by 0 bases and J by 6 bases, with 6 bases between them. The CDR3: CATSREGGQPQHF. The CDR3 region has the DNA TGTGCCACCAGCAGAGAGGGGGGTCAGCCCCAGCATTTT.

The chain recombines TRBV27 with TRBJ2-6; D unresolved. The CDR3 has 18 amino acids. Germline V CDR1 and CDR2: MNHEY, SMNVEV (reference sequence). V was shortened by 5 bases and J by 0 bases, with 17 bases between the two germline ends. CDR3 sequence: CASSPLDGRSSGANVLTF. The CDR3, as DNA: TGTGCCAGCAGTCCCTTGGACGGAAGAAGCTCTGGGGCCAACGTCCTGACTTTC.

The V and J genes are TRBV2 and TRBJ1-1; D remains unclear. CDR1 and CDR2 (germline): SNHLY, FYNNEI. This CDR3 is 12 amino acids long. With 3 bases removed from V and 5 bases from J, the gap between germline ends came to 7 bases. CDR3 in DNA: TGTGCCAGCAGTGATTGGGGAACTGAAGCTTTCTTT. Amino acid sequence: CASSDWGTEAFF.

This clonotype was counted only a few times. The chain employs TRBV20-1 and TRBJ2-1, with a weak D call TRBD2 (6 bases). Germline values: CDR1 DFQATT, CDR2 SNEGSKA (reference sequence). The CDR3 loop spans 14 amino acids. V lost 0 bases to trimming and J lost 5 bases, with 11 bases between them. The DNA for the CDR3 is TGCAGTGCTAGAGATTTAGCGGAAAACAATGAGCAGTTCTTC. Translated, it gives CSARDLAENNEQFF.

This clonotype was counted many times. Here the CDR3 reads CASSSPGPSSYNEQFF. CDR3 nucleotides: TGTGCCAGCAGCTCCCCCGGGCCCAGCTCCTACAATGAGCAGTTCTTC. V is TRBV7-9 and J is TRBJ2-1, with D unresolved. The CDR3 totals 16 residues. V lost 4 bases and J 0 bases, leaving 13 bases between the germline ends. CDR1 and CDR2 (germline): SEHNR, FQNEAQ (reference sequence).

This clonotype came up a few times. V usage is TRBV7-6 and J usage is TRBJ2-2, with 12 positions matching TRBD1. From germline, CDR1 is SGHVS and CDR2 FNYEAQ. The CDR3 extends over 15 amino acids. The V gene end was trimmed by 5 bases and the J gene end by 6 bases; junction bases not matched to a gene: 4. CDR3 in amino acids: CASSRDRGQPGELFF. The CDR3 DNA sequence: TGTGCCAGCAGCAGGGACAGGGGGCAACCCGGGGAGCTGTTTTTT.

The chain employs TRBV12-3 or TRBV12-4 and TRBJ2-7; 7 bases map to TRBD2. This CDR3 has 11 amino acids. The ends lost 6 bases at V and 9 bases at J; junction bases unmatched: 5. This chain's CDR3 is CASSERGPQYF. Written as DNA, the CDR3 is TGTGCCAGCAGCGAGCGGGGTCCGCAGTACTTC.

This clonotype was seen ten or more times. CDR3 coding DNA: TGTGCCAGCAGCTCCACAGGGGCTGGAGATTCACCCCTCCACTTT. Its translation is CASSSTGAGDSPLHF. The chain couples TRBV7-9 to TRBJ1-6, with 7 bases fitting TRBD1. J gave up 8 bases and V 4 bases, and 8 bases lay outside the gene matches. Per germline, CDR1 SEHNR and CDR2 FQNEAQ (reference sequence). This CDR3 is 15 amino acids long.

A few counts support this clonotype. The junction shows a germline mismatch at one end, possibly a read error. The rearrangement joins TRBV6-1 to TRBJ2-7; 9 positions match TRBD1. The CDR3 contains 15 residues. Germline V gene data show CDR1 as MNHNS and CDR2 as SASEGT. CDR3 in DNA: TGTGCCAGCAGTGAGACCACAGGGGGCTCCCACGAGCAGTACTTC. Translating gives CASSETTGGSHEQYF.

In this sample, this clonotype turned up a few times. This chain links TRBV5-1 with TRBJ2-5, with D possibly matching TRBD2 (6 bases). The CDR3 sequence is 16 residues long. V was shortened by 0 bases and J by 3 bases, with 15 bases between the two germline ends. The germline V gene encodes CDR1 SGHRS and CDR2 YFSETQ. The CDR3 sequence is CASSLGTLGGEETQYF. The CDR3 nucleotides read TGCGCCAGCAGCTTGGGGACCCTTGGCGGGGAAGAGACCCAGTACTTC. The whole variable domain, remainder taken from reference TRBV5-1 and TRBJ2-5, is KAGVTQTPRYLIKTRGQQVTLSCSPISGHRSVSWYQQTPGQGLQFLFEYFSETQRNKGNFPGRFSGRQFSNSRSEMNVSTLELGDSALYLCASSLGTLGGEETQYFGPGTRLLVL.

The CDR3 nucleotides read TGTGCCAGCAGCTTAGCGGGTGCTAGCGCCTACAATGAGCAGTTCTTC. Residues: CASSLAGASAYNEQFF. The genes are TRBV11-2 and TRBJ2-1, with a weak D call TRBD2 (6 bases). CDR1 is SGHAT and CDR2 is FQNNGV in the germline V gene. Trimming left V 1 base short and J 2 bases short, with 12 bases between. The CDR3 is made up of 16 amino acids.

The chain recombines TRBV7-8 with TRBJ2-3; no reliable D call. Germline CDR1 reads SGHVS; CDR2 reads FQNEAQ. With 1 base removed from V and 5 bases from J, the gap between germline ends came to 16 bases. This CDR3 contains 16 residues. CDR3 coding DNA: TGTGCCAGCAGCTTAGAGGCCAATTATGGTGGAGATACGCAGTATTTT. It translates to CASSLEANYGGDTQYF.